The TCR beta chain described here comes from a study of shared clonotypes between healthy human individuals. A few counts support this clone. Sequencing was performed with immunoSEQ multiplex PCR; in TCRdb, only in-frame clones are kept and a portion is missing. Of 2 million to 2.5 million clones in the sample, about 94% were seen once. The CDR3 sequence is 15 residues long. Trimming pared 7 bases from V and 7 bases from J, leaving 19 bases between. Germline V gene sequence: CDR1 MDHEN, CDR2 SYDVKM. The sequence came from a man between 18 and 35 years old in good health. V usage is TRBV28 and J usage is TRBJ1-4, with a tentative D call TRBD1 (5 bases). The specimen sequenced was naive CD4+ T cells sorted from blood. Subset specified: CD45RA+ positively selected. CDR3 nucleotide sequence: TGTGCCAGCATAAGCTCCGGGACCGCTCGTGAAAAACTGTTTTTT. Its protein product is CASISSGTAREKLFF.